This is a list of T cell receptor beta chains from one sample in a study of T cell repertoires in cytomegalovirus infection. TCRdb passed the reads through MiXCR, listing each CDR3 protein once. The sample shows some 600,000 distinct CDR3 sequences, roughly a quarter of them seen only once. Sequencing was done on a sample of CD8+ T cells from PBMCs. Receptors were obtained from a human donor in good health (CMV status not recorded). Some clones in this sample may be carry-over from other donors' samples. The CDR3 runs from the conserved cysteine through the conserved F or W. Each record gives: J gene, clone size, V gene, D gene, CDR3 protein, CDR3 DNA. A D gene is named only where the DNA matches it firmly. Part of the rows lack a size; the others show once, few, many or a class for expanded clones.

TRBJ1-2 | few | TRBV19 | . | CASGPYGYTF | TGTGCCAGTGGTCCCTATGGCTACACCTTC
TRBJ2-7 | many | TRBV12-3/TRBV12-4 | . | CASSLLLYEQYF | TGTGCCAGCAGCCTCTTGTTGTACGAGCAGTACTTC
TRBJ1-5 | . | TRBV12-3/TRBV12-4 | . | CASTGGAGGNQPQHF | TGTGCCAGCACGGGAGGCGCAGGGGGCAATCAGCCCCAGCATTTT
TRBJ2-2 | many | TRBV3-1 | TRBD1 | CASSQGQGAGELFF | TGTGCCAGCAGCCAAGGACAGGGGGCCGGGGAGCTGTTTTTT
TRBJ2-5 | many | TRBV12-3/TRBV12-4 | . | CASSLRGTQETQYF | TGTGCCAGCAGTTTAAGGGGGACGCAGGAGACCCAGTACTTC
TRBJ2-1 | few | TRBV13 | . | CASSQGGNYNEQFF | TGTGCCAGCAGCCAGGGGGGGAATTACAATGAGCAGTTCTTC
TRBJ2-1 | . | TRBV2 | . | CASRGGPSPNEQFF | TGTGCCAGCAGAGGGGGGCCCTCCCCCAATGAGCAGTTCTTC
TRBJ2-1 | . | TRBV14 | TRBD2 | CASSGNPSGGGFEQFF | TGTGCCAGCAGCGGTAACCCTTCAGGCGGGGGGTTTGAGCAGTTCTTC
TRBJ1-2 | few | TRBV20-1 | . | CSARGLVGNGYTF | TGCAGTGCTAGAGGATTGGTAGGGAATGGCTACACCTTC
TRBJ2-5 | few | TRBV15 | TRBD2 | CATSPYGGLAGGLRKETQYF | TGTGCCACCAGCCCCTATGGGGGACTAGCGGGCGGACTAAGAAAAGAGACCCAGTACTTC
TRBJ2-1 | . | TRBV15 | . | CATSRNSLDSGRNEQFF | TGTGCCACCAGCAGGAACAGCCTAGACAGTGGTAGGAATGAGCAGTTCTTC
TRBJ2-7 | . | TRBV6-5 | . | CASSYSISAYEQYF | TGTGCCAGCAGTTACTCGATAAGCGCCTACGAGCAGTACTTC
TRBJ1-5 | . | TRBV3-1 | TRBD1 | CASSQTDRGWNQPQHF | TGTGCCAGCAGCCAGACGGACAGGGGATGGAATCAGCCCCAGCATTTT
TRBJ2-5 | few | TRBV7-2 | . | CASSLNGWGETQYF | TGTGCCAGCAGCTTAAACGGGTGGGGGGAGACCCAGTACTTC
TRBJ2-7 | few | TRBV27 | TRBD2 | CASRPGGFYEQYF | TGTGCCAGCAGGCCGGGAGGATTTTACGAGCAGTACTTC
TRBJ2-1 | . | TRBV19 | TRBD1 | CASKGTGSYNEEFF | TGTGCCAGTAAAGGGACAGGGTCATACAATGAGGAGTTCTTC
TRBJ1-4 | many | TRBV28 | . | CASSLGTGPNEKLFF | TGTGCCAGCAGTTTAGGTACGGGTCCCAATGAAAAACTGTTTTTT
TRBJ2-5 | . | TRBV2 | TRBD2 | CASSELRLALEETQYF | TGTGCCAGCAGTGAATTAAGACTAGCGTTGGAGGAGACCCAGTACTTC
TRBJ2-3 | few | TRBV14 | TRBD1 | CASSNGQAVDTQYF | TGTGCCAGCAGCAACGGACAGGCGGTAGATACGCAGTATTTT
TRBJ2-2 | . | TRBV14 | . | CASSRRQTANTGELFF | TGTGCCAGCAGCCGAAGACAGACCGCGAACACCGGGGAGCTGTTTTTT
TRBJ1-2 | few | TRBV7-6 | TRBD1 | CASSFPDRGEAFYTF | TGTGCCAGCAGCTTCCCCGACAGGGGTGAGGCTTTCTACACCTTC
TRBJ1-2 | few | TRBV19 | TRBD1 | CASTPDRGLTYGYTF | TGTGCCAGTACCCCGGACAGGGGGCTTACCTATGGCTACACCTTC
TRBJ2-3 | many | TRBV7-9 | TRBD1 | CASSTRDRGPTDTQYF | TGTGCCAGCAGCACCCGGGACAGGGGACCCACAGATACGCAGTATTTT
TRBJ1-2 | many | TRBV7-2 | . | CASSIDGGNFHGYTF | TGTGCCAGCAGCATTGACGGGGGCAATTTCCATGGCTACACCTTC